One and the same sample provided the 23 T cell receptor beta chains below, sequenced in a study of beta chain features in type 1 diabetes. Sequenced material consisted of expressed TCRB transcripts (all of the isolated RNA was reverse transcribed). Assay: immunoSEQ multiplex PCR; the TCRdb copy retains only in-frame clones and omits some. This sample has over 300,000 clones, with around 7.6% found just once. Sequenced input: central memory CD4+ T cells from blood. These receptors were taken from a woman aged 18-29 years in good health.

There are a few counts of this clone. The chain is built from TRBV14 and TRBJ1-5; D unclear. Trimming took 0 bases from V and 4 from J, leaving 4 bases between them. The germline CDR1 and CDR2 sequences are SGHDN and FVKESK. This CDR3 contains 13 residues. CDR3 DNA sequence: TGTGCCAGCAGCCAAGAAGAGAATCAGCCCCAGCATTTT. It translates to CASSQEENQPQHF.

This clone showed up many times. This sample includes further DNA sequences coding for the same CDR3. This chain joins TRBV28 and TRBJ1-5; tentatively, D is TRBD1 (5 bases). Germline CDR1 reads MDHEN; CDR2 reads SYDVKM. The ends were cut back, 6 bases at V and 5 bases at J, with 8 bases in the middle. The CDR3 runs 12 residues. The CDR3 DNA is TGTGCCAGCAGGCTAGGGGATCAGCCCCAGCATTTT. Translating gives CASRLGDQPQHF.

A few counts support this clone. The chain has TRBV11-2 and TRBJ2-1, with 7 bases identical to TRBD2. J was trimmed by 10 bases and V by 0 bases; bases with no gene match: 3. CDR1 is SGHAT and CDR2 is FQNNGV in the germline V gene. This CDR3 region has 13 residues. The CDR3 sequence: CASSLEPGLEQFF. The CDR3 DNA sequence: TGTGCCAGCAGCTTAGAACCGGGACTAGAGCAGTTCTTC.

The V call is TRBV4-2, the J call TRBJ2-1, with 7 bases matching TRBD2. This CDR3 is built from 18 residues. The V segment lost 1 base and the J segment 2 bases; nucleotides outside the gene matches: 11. CDR1 and CDR2 from the germline V gene are LGHNA and YNFKEQ. Here the CDR3 DNA reads TGTGCCAGCAGCCAAGGCCCCGAGCGGGAACCGCCCTACAATGAGCAGTTCTTC. Translation gives CASSQGPEREPPYNEQFF.

The rearrangement joins TRBV28 to TRBJ2-7, with D hard to call. V dropped 1 base and J dropped 6 bases, with 13 bases sitting between them. This CDR3 has 14 amino acids. Germline CDR1 reads MDHEN; CDR2 reads SYDVKM. In nucleotides, the CDR3 is TGTGCCAGCAGTTTATATTCCGCACGCGTCGAGCAGTACTTC. The encoded protein is CASSLYSARVEQYF.

The chain uses TRBV28 and TRBJ2-1, with 12 positions matching TRBD2. Germline V CDR1 and CDR2: MDHEN, SYDVKM. V trimming: 2 bases; J trimming: 4 bases; junction bases outside the gene matches: 0. This CDR3 is built from 15 residues. CDR3 in amino acids: CASSLLAGGYNEQFF. The DNA of the CDR3 is TGTGCCAGCAGTTTACTAGCGGGAGGGTACAATGAGCAGTTCTTC.

This clone was seen at least ten times. V usage is TRBV28 and J usage is TRBJ1-5; the D gene is possibly TRBD1 (6 bases). CDR3 length: 15 amino acids. CDR1 is MDHEN, CDR2 SYDVKM, per germline. V was cut by 10 bases and J by 3 bases, with 19 bases left in between. The CDR3 coding sequence is TGTGCCATTAGGTCAGGGACACAAACCAATCAGCCCCAGCATTTT. Translated: CAIRSGTQTNQPQHF.

This clone showed up just a few times. The rearrangement joins TRBV11-2 to TRBJ1-4; D gene unclear. The CDR3 extends over 15 amino acids. Trimming cost V 5 bases and J 0 bases, with 10 bases left between them. Germline values: CDR1 SGHAT, CDR2 FQNNGV. The CDR3 DNA sequence: TGTGCCAGCAGCAACGGGCCAGCAACTAATGAAAAACTGTTTTTT. Its protein is CASSNGPATNEKLFF. Based on the CDR3 plus reference TRBV11-2 and TRBJ1-4, the full variable domain is EAGVAQSPRYKIIEKRQSVAFWCNPISGHATLYWYQQILGQGPKLLIQFQNNGVVDDSQLPKDRFSAERLKGVDSTLKIQPAKLEDSAVYLCASSNGPATNEKLFFGSGTQLSVL.

CDR3 sequence (DNA): TGTGCCAGCAGCCCCCCCCAGGGGGCTGTTCAGCCCCAGCATTTT. This sequence encodes CASSPPQGAVQPQHF. V and J are TRBV28 and TRBJ1-5; 8 nucleotides line up with TRBD1. The CDR3 totals 15 residues. V trimming: 6 bases; J trimming: 6 bases; junction bases outside the gene matches: 10. Germline V lookup: CDR1 MDHEN, CDR2 SYDVKM.

The chain employs TRBV19 and TRBJ1-1; D gene unclear. The CDR3 consists of 13 residues. V was shortened by 3 bases and J by 5 bases, with 10 bases between the two germline ends. Germline V gene sequence: CDR1 LNHDA, CDR2 SQIVND (reference sequence). In nucleotides, the CDR3 is TGTGCCAGTAGTATTCATTTTGAGACTGAAGCTTTCTTT. As protein: CASSIHFETEAFF.

This rearrangement joins TRBV5-1 to TRBJ1-1; tentatively, D is TRBD1 (5 bases). Looked up from germline, CDR1 is SGHRS and CDR2 is YFSETQ. V lost 4 bases to trimming and J lost 1 base, with 8 bases between them. CDR3 length: 13 residues. The CDR3 DNA follows: TGCGCCAGCAGCGCACAGGAGAACACTGAAGCTTTCTTT. Residues: CASSAQENTEAFF.

This clone was counted a few times. The chain has TRBV28 and TRBJ1-5; tentatively, D is TRBD1 (5 bases). CDR1 MDHEN and CDR2 SYDVKM come from the germline V gene. Trimming took off 5 bases at V and 4 bases at J, with 24 bases between the two ends. There are 18 residues in the CDR3. The CDR3 DNA follows: TGTGCCAGCAGTCACTGGGACCTAGCCCTAAACCCGAATCAGCCCCAGCATTTT. Its translation: CASSHWDLALNPNQPQHF.

The gene calls are TRBV28 and TRBJ2-2; unclear D gene. Germline V gene lookup returns CDR1 MDHEN and CDR2 SYDVKM. The CDR3 is 12 amino acids. V lost 3 bases and J lost 3, with 2 bases in between. This CDR3 is CASSFHTGELFF. In DNA form, the CDR3 reads TGTGCCAGCAGTTTTCACACCGGGGAGCTGTTTTTT.

This clone was detected only a few times. The V call is TRBV21-1, the J call TRBJ1-5. TRBV21-1 is a pseudogene. The CDR3 covers 12 residues. DNA of the CDR3: TGTGCCAGCAGAGAAGATTCTCGGCCCCAGCATTTT. Translated, it gives CASREDSRPQHF.

This clone turned up a few times. The genes are TRBV29-1 and TRBJ2-6; 9 bases line up with TRBD1. There are 18 residues in the CDR3. From germline, CDR1 is SQVTM and CDR2 ANQGSEA. Trimming took 7 bases from V and 1 from J; bases not matched to a gene: 14. The CDR3 loop is CSARLTGQGMSGANVLTF. Written as DNA, the CDR3 is TGCAGCGCCCGTTTAACGGGACAGGGCATGTCTGGGGCCAACGTCCTGACTTTC.

This clone was seen only a few times. The chain recombines TRBV7-9 with TRBJ2-3; TRBD2 aligns across 8 bases. The J segment lost 6 bases and the V segment lost 3 bases, leaving 5 bases of the junction unmatched. Germline CDR1 and CDR2: SEHNR and FQNEAQ (reference sequence). CDR3 length: 14 amino acids. CDR3 loop: CASSFSGGADTQYF. The CDR3 nucleotides read TGTGCCAGCAGCTTTTCGGGAGGGGCGGATACGCAGTATTTT.

There are a few counts of this clone. The chain joins TRBV4-3 to TRBJ1-3; D might be TRBD1 (5 bases). The CDR3 extends over 15 amino acids. V was trimmed by 4 bases and J by 2 bases, leaving 12 bases between them. Germline lookup yields CDR1 LGHNA and CDR2 YSLEER. CDR3 in amino acids: CASSPTTGTGNTIYF. For the CDR3, the DNA is TGCGCCAGCAGCCCTACAACAGGAACTGGAAACACCATATATTTT.

This clone has only a few counts. Other nucleotide sequences from this sample produce the same CDR3. The chain is built from TRBV29-1 and TRBJ1-2; D may be TRBD1 (5 bases). Per the germline V gene, CDR1 is SQVTM and CDR2 is ANQGSEA. With 3 bases removed from V and 4 bases from J, the gap between germline ends came to 15 bases. This CDR3 has 14 residues. The CDR3 DNA follows: TGCAGCGTTGAGGGGCGGGGGTTAGGCTATGGCTACACCTTC. This gives the protein CSVEGRGLGYGYTF.

This clone was detected a few times. Written as DNA, the CDR3 is TGTGCCAGCACCAGAGGTCGGTCGAGCTCCTACGAGCAGTACTTC. It encodes CASTRGRSSSYEQYF. This chain links TRBV6-1 with TRBJ2-7; D remains ambiguous. V was shortened by 7 bases and J by 0 bases, with 16 bases between the two germline ends. The CDR3 runs 15 residues. Germline-derived CDR1 and CDR2 are MNHNS and SASEGT.

This clone showed up just a few times. V gene TRBV28 combines with J gene TRBJ2-7; TRBD2 aligns across 11 bases. CDR1 and CDR2 (germline): MDHEN, SYDVKM. V shed 4 bases and J 3 bases; nucleotides not matched to a gene: 2. This CDR3 has 14 residues. This CDR3 reads CASSSGLAGYEQYF. Written as DNA, the CDR3 is TGTGCCAGCAGTTCCGGACTAGCGGGCTACGAGCAGTACTTC.

The table lists this clone with a few counts. V and J are TRBV6-6 and TRBJ2-5; 12 bases are shared with TRBD2. There are 14 residues in the CDR3. Germline V CDR1 and CDR2: MNHNY, SVGAGI (reference sequence). Germline trimming cut 5 bases from V and 5 bases from J; bases unmatched to any gene: 3. CDR3 amino acids: CASSTTSGGETQYF. The CDR3, as DNA: TGTGCCAGCAGTACGACTAGCGGGGGTGAGACCCAGTACTTC.

The sample holds a few counts of this clone. V usage is TRBV18 and J usage is TRBJ1-3, with 8 positions matching TRBD1. CDR3 length: 17 amino acids. With 0 bases clipped from V and 2 bases from J, the junction kept 6 bases outside the gene matches. Per germline, CDR1 KGHSH and CDR2 LQKENI. The CDR3 sequence is CASSPPQGASPGNTIYF. The CDR3 nucleotides read TGTGCCAGCTCACCACCTCAGGGGGCCTCACCTGGAAACACCATATATTTT.

This clone turned up a few times. V gene TRBV15 combines with J gene TRBJ2-5, with 12 bases matching TRBD2. CDR3 length: 16 amino acids. Germline CDR1 and CDR2: LNHNV and YYDKDF (reference sequence). V gave up 4 bases and J gave up 3 bases; unmatched junction bases: 6. DNA for the CDR3: TGTGCCACCAGCACCGGACTAGCGGGGACTGAAGAGACCCAGTACTTC. Amino acids: CATSTGLAGTEETQYF. The full variable domain, completed using reference TRBV15 and TRBJ2-5, is DAMVIQNPRYQVTQFGKPVTLSCSQTLNHNVMYWYQQKSSQAPKLLFHYYDKDFNNEADTPDNFQSRRPNTSFCFLDIRSPGLGDTAMYLCATSTGLAGTEETQYFGPGTRLLVL.